The 3 T cell receptor beta chains below were found in one sample sequenced in a study of T cells in Graves' hyperthyroidism and ophthalmopathy. There were TCR beta CDR3 regions amplified from RNA transcripts. The HTBI primer set served for first-round RT-PCR of the TCR CDR3. MiXCR, run by TCRdb on the multiplex PCR reads, gives a single entry per CDR3 protein. The data contain about 600,000 distinct CDR3 sequences, 15% to 20% of them singletons. Material for sequencing was blood. All receptors derive from a woman aged 40 to 50 with Graves' ophthalmopathy.

This clonotype appeared many times. V and J are TRBV20-1 and TRBJ2-5, with a weak D call TRBD1 (6 bases). Deletions cut 0 bases from V and 4 bases from J, with 9 bases between. Germline V gene sequence: CDR1 DFQATT, CDR2 SNEGSKA (reference sequence). CDR3 size: 13 residues. This chain's CDR3 is CSARDTGLETQYF. CDR3 sequence (DNA): TGCAGTGCTAGAGATACAGGGCTAGAGACCCAGTACTTC.

This clonotype was counted only a few times. This chain connects TRBV7-2 to TRBJ1-5; the D is unclear. The CDR3 length is 16 residues. CDR1 is SGHTA and CDR2 is FQGNSA in the germline V gene. The V end lost 0 bases, the J end lost 1 base, and 10 bases lay between the germline ends. CDR3 sequence reads: CASSLARAVSNQPQHF. CDR3 nucleotides: TGTGCCAGCAGCTTAGCGAGGGCAGTAAGCAATCAGCCCCAGCATTTT.

The chain links TRBV5-8 to TRBJ1-4; D ambiguous. Trimming took off 10 bases at V and 6 bases at J, with 10 bases between the two ends. The CDR3 is made up of 11 amino acids. CDR1 is SGHTS and CDR2 is YDEGEE in the germline V gene. Written as DNA, the CDR3 is TGTGCCGGCCGCTACGATGAAAAACTGTTTTTT. Its protein product is CAGRYDEKLFF.